This T cell receptor beta chain was found in a study of technical replicates of blood from a few donors. Data came from immunoSEQ multiplex PCR; TCRdb stores just in-frame clones and leaves some out. The table lists about 80,000 clones, 90% to 95% of them singletons. Per the germline V gene, CDR1 is MNHEY and CDR2 is SVGAGI. There are 15 residues in the CDR3. The ends lost 2 bases at V and 9 bases at J; junction bases unmatched: 11. The genes are TRBV6-5 and TRBJ2-7, with 9 nucleotides matching TRBD2. This clonotype originated in a human donor in good health. The sequenced sample was T cells isolated from PBMCs. CDR3: CASSYGASGMVVQYF. The CDR3 DNA sequence: TGTGCCAGCAGTTACGGGGCTAGCGGGATGGTCGTGCAGTACTTC.